The T cell receptor beta chain under discussion was sequenced for a study of OX40 agonist ivuxolimab in advanced cancers. The study, taken as a whole, reports: At doses 0.1 to 3.0 mg/kg, CD4+ and CD8+ clones expanded. Some patients who did not respond also had low normalized T-cell clonal expansion.

Comment on this clone: Its antigen is as yet unknown.

There are 16 residues in the CDR3. Germline V gene lookup returns CDR1 SGHDN and CDR2 FVKESK. The V segment lost 1 base and the J segment 3 bases; nucleotides outside the gene matches: 3. Autoimmune disease history or systemic immunosuppression excluded patients. Method: immunoSEQ multiplex PCR; TCRdb's copy keeps in-frame clones and lacks some. The sample records tens of thousands of clones, 85% to 90% being singletons. The TCR was taken from an adult with an advanced solid tumor such as melanoma, head and neck, liver or kidney cancer. Sequenced here: CD4+ or CD8+ T cells sorted from blood, sampled in a trial of the OX40 agonist ivuxolimab. The chain employs TRBV14 and TRBJ2-3; 11 positions agree with TRBD2. This CDR3 reads CASSQARTSGTDTQYF. Here the CDR3 DNA reads TGTGCCAGCAGCCAAGCTCGGACTAGCGGGACAGATACGCAGTATTTT.